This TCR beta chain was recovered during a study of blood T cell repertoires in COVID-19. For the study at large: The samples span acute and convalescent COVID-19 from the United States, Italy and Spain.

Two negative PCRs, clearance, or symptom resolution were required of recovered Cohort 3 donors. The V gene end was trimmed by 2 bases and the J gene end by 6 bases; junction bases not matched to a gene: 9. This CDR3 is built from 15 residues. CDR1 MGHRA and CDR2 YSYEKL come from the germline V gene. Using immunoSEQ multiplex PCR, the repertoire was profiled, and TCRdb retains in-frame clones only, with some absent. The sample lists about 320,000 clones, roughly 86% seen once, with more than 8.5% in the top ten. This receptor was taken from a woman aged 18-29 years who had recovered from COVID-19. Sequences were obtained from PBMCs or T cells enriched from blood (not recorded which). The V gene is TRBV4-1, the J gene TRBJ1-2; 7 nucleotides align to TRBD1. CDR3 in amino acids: CASSQPTGSLNGYTF. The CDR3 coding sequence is TGCGCCAGCAGCCAACCGACAGGGTCCTTAAATGGCTACACCTTC.